A selection of T cell receptor beta chains follows, all from one sample in a study of cytomegalovirus exposure and HLA in healthy donors. The protocol was immunoSEQ multiplex PCR, while the TCRdb copy is restricted to in-frame clones and leaves out a portion. The sample holds roughly 88,000 clones; 55% to 75% are singletons and the top ten take approximately 2.9%. The sequencing input was PBMCs. These receptors all stem from a man aged 45-60 years in good health and CMV-seronegative. The CDR3 runs from the conserved cysteine through the conserved F or W.

j_call,v_call,cdr3_aa
TRBJ1-4,TRBV27,CASSSGGGTKVARLFF
TRBJ1-1,TRBV5-1,CASSTLSTENTEAFF
TRBJ2-3,TRBV4-2,CASSRGGVSTDTQYF
TRBJ2-5,TRBV5-4,CASRQLGTKETQYF
TRBJ2-5,TRBV7-2,CASSPGLAGGTQYF
TRBJ1-1,TRBV5-1,CASSSLAGGRGTEAFF
TRBJ1-3,TRBV7-6,CASSLDTVGNTIYF
TRBJ1-4,TRBV4-3,CASSPTRDRGYNEKLFF
TRBJ1-5,TRBV6-1,CASSETLGGSQPQHF
TRBJ2-3,TRBV5-1,CASSLRTGDTDTQYF
TRBJ1-6,TRBV5-4,CASSYVGQGSSLLHF
TRBJ2-7,TRBV19,CASSSVAGSYEQYF
TRBJ2-1,TRBV15,CATSRDVPGWEQFF
TRBJ1-1,TRBV5-1,CASSWPGTGGNGNTEAFF
TRBJ2-7,TRBV5-1,CASSSRAGSYEQYF
TRBJ1-1,TRBV5-1,CASSLDRQGNTEAFF
TRBJ1-3,TRBV5-1,CASSLAGSQGGNTIYF
TRBJ2-7,TRBV6-5,CASSLDGLYEQYF
TRBJ1-1,TRBV20-1,CSALMNTEAFF
TRBJ1-4,TRBV4-3,CASSQDPTGTVFF
TRBJ2-5,TRBV6-5,CASSSLAGGPFETQYF
TRBJ2-1,TRBV7-2,CASSLAGVNEQFF
TRBJ2-2,TRBV5-6,CASSQDRAGELFF
TRBJ1-1,TRBV5-1,CASSLGDRGTEAFF
TRBJ1-4,TRBV6-1,CASSEARGQGEKLFF